Ten or more counts support the clone carrying this TCR beta chain. This entry belongs to a study of regulatory T cells in long-lasting Graves disease. As to time point: newly diagnosed GD, antithyroid drugs for less than 3 months. From RNA extracted from PBMCs, the TCR library was made. Arm-PCR of CDR3 regions and iRepertoire HTBI primers were used to build TCR beta libraries. TCRdb itself ran the multiplex PCR reads through MiXCR, one entry per CDR3 protein. The top ten hold over 15% of the sample, which has about 470,000 distinct CDR3 sequences, 15% seen once. Trimming took off 3 bases at V and 4 bases at J, with 19 bases between the two ends. In germline, CDR1 is DFQATT, CDR2 SNEGSKA (reference sequence). This CDR3 is built from 16 residues. The data were also submitted as part of a second study, on T cells in Graves' hyperthyroidism and ophthalmopathy.

V is TRBV20-1 and J is TRBJ2-1; D may match TRBD1 or TRBD2 (5 bases each). The specimen comprised peripheral blood mononuclear cells (PBMCs), sampled at new diagnosis, from a patient treated with antithyroid drugs. This sequence originates from a woman under 40 with Graves disease. The CDR3 sequence is CSARGPGTRHYNEQFF. The CDR3 region has the DNA TGCAGTGCTAGGGGACCCGGGACCCGACATTACAATGAGCAGTTCTTC.